Included here is one TCR beta chain sequence, with context. The data were taken from a study of T cell changes during pregnancy in multiple sclerosis. Sequencing was performed with immunoSEQ multiplex PCR; in TCRdb, only in-frame clones are kept and a portion is missing. The sample yields under 110,000 clones, 91% seen once. Germline CDR1 reads SGHDN; CDR2 reads FVKESK. This CDR3 is 15 amino acids long. Deletions cut 4 bases from V and 0 bases from J, with 12 bases between. The clonotype comes from a female donor with multiple sclerosis, enrolled in a pregnancy study. Source: peripheral blood, taken before pregnancy. The chain is built from TRBV14 and TRBJ2-5, with D tentatively TRBD1 (6 bases). CDR3 DNA: TGTGCCAGCAGCCCTATAACAGGGTACCAAGAGACCCAGTACTTC. Translated, it gives CASSPITGYQETQYF.